This TCR beta chain came from a study of T cell responses to AZD1222 COVID-19 vaccine. Some clones are missing from TCRdb's copy, which holds only in-frame ones; the method was immunoSEQ multiplex PCR. The table includes roughly 150,000 clones, more than 85% detected once. Concerning this clone itself: Its cognate antigen is unknown.

Pooled together were second doses at about 4 or about 12 weeks. J was trimmed by 7 bases and V by 1 base; bases with no gene match: 6. This CDR3 is built from 14 residues. CDR1 is SEHNR and CDR2 is FQNEAQ in the germline V gene (reference sequence). Overall study findings and caveats: Variant regions that are unmutated are reportedly the target of nearly half of spike-specific TCRs. Most donors were white British and more were female, and clonal diversity was possibly underestimated.

The clonotype was recovered from an adult who received the AZD1222 COVID-19 vaccine. This specimen was peripheral blood, taken 28 days after the second AZD1222 dose. The chain uses TRBV7-9 and TRBJ1-1; 7 bases match TRBD1. CDR3 residues: CASSLVGQGGEAFF. The DNA for the CDR3 is TGTGCCAGCAGCTTAGTCGGGCAGGGGGGTGAAGCTTTCTTT. Full variable domain (outside the CDR3, taken from reference TRBV7-9 and TRBJ1-1): DTGVSQNPRHKITKRGQNVTFRCDPISEHNRLYWYRQTLGQGPEFLTYFQNEAQLEKSRLLSDRFSAERPKGSFSTLEIQRTEQGDSAMYLCASSLVGQGGEAFFGQGTRLTVV.